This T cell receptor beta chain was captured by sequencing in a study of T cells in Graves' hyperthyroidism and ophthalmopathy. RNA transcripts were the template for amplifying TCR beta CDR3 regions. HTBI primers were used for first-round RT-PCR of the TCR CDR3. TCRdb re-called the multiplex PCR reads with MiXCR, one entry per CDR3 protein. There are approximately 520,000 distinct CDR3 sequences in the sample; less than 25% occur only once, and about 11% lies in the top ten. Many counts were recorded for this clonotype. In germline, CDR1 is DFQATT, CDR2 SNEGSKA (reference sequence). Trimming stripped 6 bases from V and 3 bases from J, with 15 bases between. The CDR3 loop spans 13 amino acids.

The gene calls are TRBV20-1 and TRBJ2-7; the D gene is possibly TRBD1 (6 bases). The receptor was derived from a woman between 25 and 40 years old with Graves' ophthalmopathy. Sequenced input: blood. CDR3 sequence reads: CSATPTGYYEQYF. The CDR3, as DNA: TGCAGTGCCACCCCTACAGGGTACTACGAGCAGTACTTC.